The 15 T cell receptor beta chains below all came from one sample that was sequenced in a study of shared clonotypes between healthy human individuals (dated by TCRdb to the early 2020s). Library method: the immunoSEQ multiplex PCR assay. TCRdb took over this immuneACCESS table, retaining in-frame rearrangements with V and J assigned. Such tables are incomplete; in checked studies, under half of the missing clones stem from an unresolved V gene, and the remainder is unexplained. The sample records roughly 1,000,000 clones, 75% to 80% of which are singletons. Under 0.65% of the sample belongs to the ten largest clones. The source material was memory CD4+ T cells from PBMCs. The sample's cell subset or site label, in plain terms: CD45RA-negative fraction. These receptors all stem from a man between 18 and 35 years old in good health. Some clones in this sample may be carry-over from other donors' samples.

This clone was recorded a few times. This sequence joins TRBV5-4 and TRBJ1-2, with D unresolved. V was clipped by 9 bases and J by 6 bases, with 15 bases between them. The CDR3 has 12 amino acids. Germline loops: CDR1 SGHNT, CDR2 YYREEE (reference sequence). CDR3 nucleotide sequence: TGTGCCACCCTTAGATGGGGAGATGGCTACACCTTC. Its translation: CATLRWGDGYTF.

V gene TRBV27 combines with J gene TRBJ1-5; the match to TRBD1 covers 8 bases. The V and J ends lost 6 bases and 2 bases, in that order; junction bases with no gene match: 6. The germline CDR1 and CDR2 sequences are MNHEY and SMNVEV (reference sequence). The CDR3 sequence is 15 residues long. The CDR3: CASSPRGQRNQPQHF. CDR3 nucleotide sequence: TGTGCCAGCAGCCCCAGGGGGCAACGCAATCAGCCCCAGCATTTT.

V is TRBV28 and J is TRBJ2-2; 11 positions match TRBD1. The CDR3 totals 17 residues. V lost 3 bases to trimming and J lost 5 bases; unmatched junction nucleotides: 8. The germline CDR1 and CDR2 sequences are MDHEN and SYDVKM. The DNA of the CDR3 is TGTGCCAGCAGTTTTGGGGGGACAGGGGGAGTTACCGGGGAGCTGTTTTTT. Its translation: CASSFGGTGGVTGELFF.

The chain combines TRBV11-3 with TRBJ2-1, with D unclear. This CDR3 region has 14 residues. With 2 bases removed from V and 5 bases from J, the gap between germline ends came to 10 bases. From germline, CDR1 is SGHNT and CDR2 YENEEA. Written as DNA, the CDR3 is TGTGCCAGCAGCTTAAATCGGTACAACAATGAGCAGTTCTTC. It specifies CASSLNRYNNEQFF. The full variable domain, in which reference TRBV11-3 and TRBJ2-1 provide the parts outside the CDR3, is EAGVVQSPRYKIIEKKQPVAFWCNPISGHNTLYWYLQNLGQGPELLIRYENEEAVDDSQLPKDRFSAERLKGVDSTLKIQPAELGDSAVYLCASSLNRYNNEQFFGPGTRLTVL.

The chain employs TRBV11-2 and TRBJ1-3; possibly TRBD1 for D (5 bases). Germline loops: CDR1 SGHAT, CDR2 FQNNGV. The CDR3 runs to 13 residues. Trimming left V 4 bases short and J 7 bases short, with 11 bases between. The CDR3 spells CASSWEGRNTIYF. The CDR3 DNA follows: TGTGCCAGCAGCTGGGAGGGGAGGAACACCATATATTTT.

As regards this clone: A read error is likely here: a far larger clone is one base away. The same CDR3 can be traced to other DNA sequences in this sample. The V gene is TRBV7-2, the J gene TRBJ2-3; D gene ambiguous. This CDR3 contains 11 residues. CDR1 SGHTA and CDR2 FQGNSA come from the germline V gene. V shed 5 bases and J shed 2 bases, with 2 bases lying between them. This CDR3 reads CASSDTDTQYF. CDR3 in DNA: TGTGCCAGCAGCGACACAGATACGCAGTATTTT.

The chain couples TRBV28 to TRBJ1-5; unclear D gene. This CDR3 region has 12 residues. Trimming left V 8 bases short and J 7 bases short, with 12 bases between. Germline CDR1 is MDHEN and CDR2 is SYDVKM. The CDR3 DNA reads TGTGCCAGCCGCACAACCCAGCAGCCCCAGCATTTT. Translating gives CASRTTQQPQHF.

The chain couples TRBV7-9 to TRBJ2-7, with 8 nucleotides matching TRBD1. Trimming cost V 7 bases and J 11 bases; bases outside gene matches: 16. The germline CDR1 and CDR2 sequences are SEHNR and FQNEAQ (reference sequence). The CDR3 totals 14 residues. The CDR3 nucleotides are TGTGCCAGCACCCGGGACCGCCAGGGGGCAAAGAAGTACTTC. It yields the protein CASTRDRQGAKKYF.

In this sample, this clone turned up a few times. This specimen includes other DNA sequences encoding the same CDR3. J is TRBJ1-3 and V is TRBV7-9; D remains ambiguous. Germline loops: CDR1 SEHNR, CDR2 FQNEAQ (reference sequence). This CDR3 has 12 residues. V lost 2 bases and J lost 4, with 3 bases in between. The CDR3 DNA follows: TGTGCCAGCAGCTTATCCGGAAACACCATATATTTT. It yields the protein CASSLSGNTIYF. Using reference TRBV7-9 and TRBJ1-3 for the parts outside the CDR3, the full variable domain is DTGVSQNPRHKITKRGQNVTFRCDPISEHNRLYWYRQTLGQGPEFLTYFQNEAQLEKSRLLSDRFSAERPKGSFSTLEIQRTEQGDSAMYLCASSLSGNTIYFGEGSWLTVV.

This chain joins TRBV28 and TRBJ1-1; D ambiguous. The V gene lost 3 bases and the J gene lost 3 bases, with 23 bases spanning the gap. The CDR3 totals 18 residues. Per the germline V gene, CDR1 is MDHEN and CDR2 is SYDVKM. CDR3 sequence: CASSFSLRGSRGDTEAFF. The CDR3 DNA is TGTGCCAGCAGTTTTAGCCTCAGAGGGTCCCGGGGAGACACTGAAGCTTTCTTT.

This sequence joins TRBV28 and TRBJ2-2; TRBD1 matches 9 bases. Germline V gene data show CDR1 as MDHEN and CDR2 as SYDVKM. V was pared by 6 bases and J by 2 bases, with 10 bases of the junction left unmatched. This CDR3 has 17 amino acids. The CDR3 reads CASSRPGTGPNTGELFF. For the CDR3, the DNA is TGTGCCAGCAGCCGTCCCGGGACAGGGCCCAACACCGGGGAGCTGTTTTTT. Based on the CDR3 plus reference TRBV28 and TRBJ2-2, the full variable domain is DVKVTQSSRYLVKRTGEKVFLECVQDMDHENMFWYRQDPGLGLRLIYFSYDVKMKEKGDIPEGYSVSREKKERFSLILESASTNQTSMYLCASSRPGTGPNTGELFFGEGSRLTVL.

This clone was found once. V is TRBV19 and J is TRBJ2-3; perhaps TRBD1 as D (5 bases). Per germline, CDR1 LNHDA and CDR2 SQIVND (reference sequence). The length of the CDR3 is 14 residues. Trimming took 6 bases from V and 4 from J, leaving 14 bases between them. This chain's CDR3 is CASSWGRNSDTQYF. Here the CDR3 DNA reads TGTGCCAGTAGCTGGGGCAGGAACTCAGATACGCAGTATTTT.

The gene calls are TRBV5-5 and TRBJ1-2; D uncertain. V was trimmed by 1 base and J by 3 bases, leaving 13 bases between them. CDR1 and CDR2 (germline): SGHKS, YYEKEE (reference sequence). There are 15 residues in the CDR3. The DNA of the CDR3 is TGTGCCAGCAGCTTGAATAATTGGGAACACTATGGCTACACCTTC. Translation gives CASSLNNWEHYGYTF. Full variable domain (missing parts from reference TRBV5-5 and TRBJ1-2): DAGVTQSPTHLIKTRGQQVTLRCSPISGHKSVSWYQQVLGQGPQFIFQYYEKEERGRGNFPDRFSARQFPNYSSELNVNALLLGDSALYLCASSLNNWEHYGYTFGSGTRLTVV.

The V and J genes are TRBV4-1 and TRBJ1-1; D is ambiguous. This CDR3 contains 16 residues. Trimming cost V 0 bases and J 0 bases, with 11 bases left between them. Germline V gene lookup returns CDR1 MGHRA and CDR2 YSYEKL. In nucleotides, the CDR3 is TGCGCCAGCAGCCAAGAAGGATCAGGCTTGAACACTGAAGCTTTCTTT. Its translation is CASSQEGSGLNTEAFF.

The V and J genes are TRBV5-4 and TRBJ1-3; 7 bases align to TRBD1. This CDR3 has 17 amino acids. V dropped 3 bases and J dropped 0; count of bases not matched to a gene: 9. The germline CDR1 and CDR2 sequences are SGHNT and YYREEE (reference sequence). CDR3 nucleotides: TGTGCCAGCAGCTCGAGCGCCGGGACAGCCTCTGGAAACACCATATATTTT. This encodes CASSSSAGTASGNTIYF.